The rows below give T cell receptor beta chains drawn from one sample of a study of PD-1 blockade in classical Hodgkin lymphoma. Assay used: immunoSEQ multiplex PCR; TCRdb lists only in-frame clones, some missing. This table holds tens of thousands of clones, about nine tenths found once. Sequencing was done on a sample of peripheral blood mononuclear cells (PBMCs). These receptors were collected from a human donor with classical Hodgkin lymphoma. Each CDR3 is given without its conserved first and last residue. Size tells how often a clone was seen (once, few, many) or the class of an expanded clone, and some rows leave it out.

clone_size,v_call,j_call,cdr3_length,cdr3_aa
-,TRBV11-2,TRBJ2-1,10,ASSVRGNEQF
-,TRBV29-1,TRBJ1-2,11,SVGTYRGSGYT
-,TRBV4-1,TRBJ2-3,15,ASSQEEGAEIADTQY
-,TRBV28,TRBJ2-7,15,ASTLLSSGRSTYEQY
-,TRBV18,TRBJ2-1,16,ASSPPLRRAGIYNEQF
once,TRBV5-1,TRBJ1-1,13,ASSLDPSMNTEAF
once,TRBV18,TRBJ1-5,14,ASSPWGRDSNQPQH
-,TRBV5-8,TRBJ2-1,13,ASSFGLAGEDEQF
-,TRBV19,TRBJ1-5,14,ASSIGGTYSNQPQH
once,TRBV5-6,TRBJ1-2,14,ASSSRVRANRYGYT
-,TRBV5-1,TRBJ2-7,14,ASSLELAGASYEQY
once,TRBV5-1,TRBJ2-3,15,ASGTSGRAGSTDTQY
-,TRBV9,TRBJ1-1,11,ASREGVGTEAF
-,TRBV2,TRBJ1-3,14,ASSQARQGSGNTIY
-,TRBV18,TRBJ2-7,13,ASSPFRAGGYEQY
-,TRBV2,TRBJ2-1,13,ASSAELAGVNEQF
-,TRBV5-6,TRBJ2-1,13,ASSLGSVGSNEQF
-,TRBV6-1,TRBJ1-4,15,ASSVRDLISTNEKLF
-,TRBV5-1,TRBJ2-5,13,ASGPRLADLETQY
-,TRBV2,TRBJ1-4,12,ASRQQGAHEKLF
-,TRBV30,TRBJ2-5,9,AWSGGETQY
-,TRBV9,TRBJ2-1,14,ASSDLAGEHGNEQF
-,TRBV29-1,TRBJ1-1,13,SVDSGWGMNTEAF
-,TRBV4-1,TRBJ2-6,16,ASSPHGQIHSGANVLT
-,TRBV19,TRBJ2-1,14,ASTALADPSYNEQF
-,TRBV19,TRBJ2-1,13,ASSRTSGAYNEQF
-,TRBV7-9,TRBJ1-5,13,ASSLADSRGQPQH
once,TRBV19,TRBJ2-7,12,ASSIDREGNEQY